This T cell receptor beta chain was captured in a study of lymphopenia after photon versus proton radiotherapy. Study-level points and caveats: Photon-treated patients lost naive T cells and TCR diversity; proton-treated stayed stable. Post-nadir diversity loss with photons came from oligoclonal expansion, particularly CD8+ Temra cells. Larger post-nadir TCR diversity loss correlated inversely with survival in deceased patients. Authors raise, but do not show, better survival with proton therapy.

With respect to this clone: No antigen is known for it.

Clones were read by immunoSEQ multiplex PCR, and TCRdb kept only the in-frame ones, dropping some. Here the sample spans 20,000 to 25,000 clones, around 90% being singletons. The CDR3 loop spans 14 amino acids. The germline V gene has CDR1 MNHNS and CDR2 SASEGT. Trimming took off 4 bases at V and 3 bases at J, with 11 bases between the two ends. The V and J genes are TRBV6-1 and TRBJ2-3, with a possible D match to TRBD2 (6 bases). This TCR was recovered from a woman in her 70s with pancreatic cancer. Some clones in this sample may be carry-over from other donors' samples. The sequences come from peripheral blood, collected from a patient treated with proton-based radiotherapy. The CDR3 DNA sequence: TGTGCCAGCAGTGGCGACGGGAGAACAGATACGCAGTATTTT. Its translation is CASSGDGRTDTQYF.